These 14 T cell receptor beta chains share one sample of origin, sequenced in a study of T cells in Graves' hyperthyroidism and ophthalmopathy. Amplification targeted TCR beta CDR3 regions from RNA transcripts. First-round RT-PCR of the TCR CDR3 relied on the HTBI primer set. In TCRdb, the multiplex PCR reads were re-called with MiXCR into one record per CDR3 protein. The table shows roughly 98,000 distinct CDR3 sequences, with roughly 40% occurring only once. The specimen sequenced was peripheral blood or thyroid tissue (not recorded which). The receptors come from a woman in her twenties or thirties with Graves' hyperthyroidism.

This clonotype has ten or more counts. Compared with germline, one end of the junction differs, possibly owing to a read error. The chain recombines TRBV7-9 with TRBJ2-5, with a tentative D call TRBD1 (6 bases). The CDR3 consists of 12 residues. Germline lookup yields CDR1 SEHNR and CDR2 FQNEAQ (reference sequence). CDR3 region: CASRKQGKLFSF. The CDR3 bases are TGTGCCAGCAGGAAACAGGGAAAGTTGTTCTCCTTC.

CDR3 in DNA: TGTGCCACCAGCAGTCCCGGTTGGTCAACTAATGAAAAACTGTTTTTT. Residues: CATSSPGWSTNEKLFF. J is TRBJ1-4 and V is TRBV15; D remains unclear. The V gene lost 3 bases and the J gene lost 0 bases, with 11 bases spanning the gap. The CDR3 has 16 residues. Germline CDR1 is LNHNV and CDR2 is YYDKDF (reference sequence).

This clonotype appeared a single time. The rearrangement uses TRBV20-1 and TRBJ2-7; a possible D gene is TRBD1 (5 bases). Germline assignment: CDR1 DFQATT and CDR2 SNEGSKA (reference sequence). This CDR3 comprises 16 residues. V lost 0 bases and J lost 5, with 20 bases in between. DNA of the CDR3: TGCAGTGCTAGAGATCCTGGGTGGGGCAGGGTGGACGAGCAGTACTTC. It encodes CSARDPGWGRVDEQYF.

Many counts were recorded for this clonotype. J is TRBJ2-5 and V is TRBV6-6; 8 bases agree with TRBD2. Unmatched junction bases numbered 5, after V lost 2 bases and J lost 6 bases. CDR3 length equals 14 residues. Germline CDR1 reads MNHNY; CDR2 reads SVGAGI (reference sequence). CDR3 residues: CASSYEGGGQTQYF. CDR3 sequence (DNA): TGTGCCAGCAGTTACGAGGGCGGGGGGCAGACCCAGTACTTC.

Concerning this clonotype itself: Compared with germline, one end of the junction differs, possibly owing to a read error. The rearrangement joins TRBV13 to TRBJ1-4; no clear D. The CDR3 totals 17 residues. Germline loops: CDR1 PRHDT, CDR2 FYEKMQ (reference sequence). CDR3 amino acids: CASSQDVTQPPDEKLFF. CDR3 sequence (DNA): TGCGCCAGCAGCCAAGATGTAACTCAGCCCCCGGATGAAAAACTGTTTTTT.

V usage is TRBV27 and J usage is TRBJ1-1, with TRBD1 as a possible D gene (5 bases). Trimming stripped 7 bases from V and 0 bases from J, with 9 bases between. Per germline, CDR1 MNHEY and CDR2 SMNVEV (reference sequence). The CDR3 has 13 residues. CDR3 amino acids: CASIGDMNTEAFF. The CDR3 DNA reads TGTGCCAGCATAGGGGATATGAACACTGAAGCTTTCTTT.

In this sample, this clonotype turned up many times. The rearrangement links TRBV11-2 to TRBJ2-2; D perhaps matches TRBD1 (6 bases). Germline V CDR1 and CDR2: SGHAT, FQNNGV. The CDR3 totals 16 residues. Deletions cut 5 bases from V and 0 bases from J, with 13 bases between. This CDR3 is CASSRGQYANTGELFF. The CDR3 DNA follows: TGTGCCAGCAGCCGAGGACAGTACGCGAACACCGGGGAGCTGTTTTTT.

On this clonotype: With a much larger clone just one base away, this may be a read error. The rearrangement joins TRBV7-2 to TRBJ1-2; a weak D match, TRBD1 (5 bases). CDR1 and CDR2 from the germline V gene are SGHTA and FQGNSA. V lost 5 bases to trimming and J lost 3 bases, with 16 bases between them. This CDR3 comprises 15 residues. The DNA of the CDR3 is TGTGCCAGCAGCCTTCGGGGCCTTACCCACTATGGCTACACCTTC. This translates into CASSLRGLTHYGYTF.

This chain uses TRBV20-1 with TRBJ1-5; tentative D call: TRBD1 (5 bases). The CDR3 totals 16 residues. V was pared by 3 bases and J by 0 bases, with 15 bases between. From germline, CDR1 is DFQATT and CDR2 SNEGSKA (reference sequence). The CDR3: CSARFRRDHSNQPQHF. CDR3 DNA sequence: TGCAGTGCTAGGTTCCGCCGGGACCATAGCAATCAGCCCCAGCATTTT.

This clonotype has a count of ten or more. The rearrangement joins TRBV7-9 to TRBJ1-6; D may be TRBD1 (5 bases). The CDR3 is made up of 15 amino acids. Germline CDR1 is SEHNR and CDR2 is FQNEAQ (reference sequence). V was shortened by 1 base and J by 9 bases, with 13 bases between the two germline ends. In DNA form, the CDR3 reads TGTGCCAGCAGCTTAGAAGGGGAGTGGCGTTCACCCCTCCACTTT. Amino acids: CASSLEGEWRSPLHF.

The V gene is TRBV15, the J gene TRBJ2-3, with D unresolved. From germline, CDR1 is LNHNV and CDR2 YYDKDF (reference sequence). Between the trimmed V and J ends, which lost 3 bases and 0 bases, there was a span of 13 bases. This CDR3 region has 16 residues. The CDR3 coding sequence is TGTGCCACCAGCAGGGCCTCAGCGAGCAGCACAGATACGCAGTATTTT. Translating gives CATSRASASSTDTQYF.

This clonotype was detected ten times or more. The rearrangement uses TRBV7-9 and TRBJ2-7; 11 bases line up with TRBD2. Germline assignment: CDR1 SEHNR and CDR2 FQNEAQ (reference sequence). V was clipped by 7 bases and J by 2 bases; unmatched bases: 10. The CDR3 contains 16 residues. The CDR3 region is CASTGLADVRPYEQYF. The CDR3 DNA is TGTGCCAGCACGGGACTAGCGGACGTTAGGCCCTACGAGCAGTACTTC. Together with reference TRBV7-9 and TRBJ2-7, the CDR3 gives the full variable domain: DTGVSQNPRHKITKRGQNVTFRCDPISEHNRLYWYRQTLGQGPEFLTYFQNEAQLEKSRLLSDRFSAERPKGSFSTLEIQRTEQGDSAMYLCASTGLADVRPYEQYFGPGTRLTVT.

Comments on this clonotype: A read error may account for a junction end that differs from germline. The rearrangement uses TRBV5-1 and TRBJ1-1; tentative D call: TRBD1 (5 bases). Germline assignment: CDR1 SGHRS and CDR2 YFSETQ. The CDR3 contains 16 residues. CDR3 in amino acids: CASSPSFGAANTEAFF. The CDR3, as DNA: TGCGCCAGCAGCCCTTCATTCGGGGCGGCGAACACTGAAGCCTTCTTT.

CDR3 DNA: TGTGCCAGCAGCCCCCGCGGGGGGGCGAATGGCTACACCTTC. It specifies CASSPRGGANGYTF. V gene TRBV7-3 combines with J gene TRBJ1-2, with D perhaps TRBD1 (6 bases). The CDR3 sequence is 14 residues long. CDR1 SGHTA and CDR2 FQGTGA come from the germline V gene. Trimming took 5 bases from V and 6 from J, leaving 16 bases between them.